This TCR beta chain is drawn from a study of low-dose radiotherapy and immunotherapy resistance in tumors. Whole-study context: It was every two weeks, one day before radiation and immunotherapy, that intravenous cyclophosphamide 200 mg/m2 was given.

Primers targeting TRAV and TRBV primed first-strand cDNA, covering alpha and beta chains. Amplification, which lasted around 21 PCR cycles, used a constant-region primer and V-primer adapter to amplify TCRs. The authors amplified isolated mRNA by in vitro transcription. TCRdb analysed the reads with MiXCR anew, one entry per CDR3 protein. This table has more than 50,000 distinct CDR3 sequences, approximately 26% appearing once. This clonotype was counted ten times or more. Time point given: before trial treatment. Every donor's regimen consisted of nivolumab, ipilimumab, aspirin, low-dose cyclophosphamide and low-dose radiotherapy. The receptor comes from a male donor with rectosigmoid adenocarcinoma. The sequenced sample was PBMCs, obtained before treatment.

The CDR3 bases are TGTGCCAGCAGCTTAGTCCCACCCGGGCCAAATGAAAAACTGTTTTTT. Translation gives CASSLVPPGPNEKLFF. This chain joins TRBV7-2 and TRBJ1-4; D is unclear. CDR3 length: 16 amino acids. Germline CDR1 reads SGHTA; CDR2 reads FQGNSA. Trimming removed 1 base from V and 5 bases from J, with 14 bases in between.